This section outlines one TCR beta chain sequence together with its context. The antigen remains undetermined. The data belong to a study of Ad26.COV2.S vaccination and SARS-CoV-2 variants. The V gene lost 7 bases and the J gene lost 6 bases, with 12 bases spanning the gap. Germline V lookup: CDR1 MNHEY, CDR2 SVGAGI. CDR3 length: 13 residues. The sample's treatment: some 20 received Ad26.COV2.S at low or high dose, single or two shots; about 5 received placebo; per-sample allocation not given. On day 63 after the first injection, vaccine and placebo recipients gave samples. Study-level results: Recipients of vaccine and of placebo showed similar breadth of their non-spike TCR repertoires.

The assay was immunoSEQ multiplex PCR, and TCRdb's table has in-frame clones only and misses some. The repertoire holds about 400,000 clones, with about nine tenths as singletons. The genes are TRBV6-5 and TRBJ2-2; perhaps TRBD2 as D (6 bases). This sample comprised peripheral blood, obtained in a trial of Ad26.COV2.S vaccine versus placebo. This receptor was obtained from a person between 18 and 60 years old who received the Ad26.COV2.S COVID-19 vaccine or a placebo. The CDR3 sequence is CASKEGGPGELFF. The CDR3 nucleotides read TGTGCCAGCAAGGAGGGAGGACCCGGGGAGCTGTTTTTT.